What follows are 19 T cell receptor beta chains derived from one specimen sequenced in a study of blood T cell repertoires in COVID-19 (dated by TCRdb to the early 2020s). Library method: the immunoSEQ multiplex PCR assay. The immuneACCESS repertoire file appears here via TCRdb, limited to in-frame rearrangements. These files lack a portion of the clones; in checked studies, under half of the deficit traces to unresolved V genes, and the cause of the others is not known. The sample table contains nearly 300,000 clones; only one count was recorded for roughly 88% of them. About 7% of the sample belongs to the ten largest clones. The sample consisted of peripheral blood. These receptors all come from a woman younger than 45 who had recovered from COVID-19.

In its sample, this clone was seen once. V gene TRBV5-5 combines with J gene TRBJ2-3, with a possible D match to TRBD2 (6 bases). Germline CDR1 reads SGHKS; CDR2 reads YYEKEE (reference sequence). Trimming removed 4 bases from V and 2 bases from J, with 14 bases in between. The CDR3 is 15 residues long. CDR3 nucleotides: TGTGCCAGCAGCCCAGTGACGGGGGTCACAGATACGCAGTATTTT. It translates to CASSPVTGVTDTQYF.

The chain has TRBV28 and TRBJ2-7, with a tentative D call TRBD1 (6 bases). Looked up from germline, CDR1 is MDHEN and CDR2 is SYDVKM. V was clipped by 6 bases and J by 3 bases, with 18 bases between them. This CDR3 has 15 residues. CDR3 sequence (DNA): TGTGCCAGCAGATCACCGGGGACAAGGGTCTACGAGCAGTACTTC. It yields the protein CASRSPGTRVYEQYF.

The V and J genes are TRBV10-3 and TRBJ1-4; 7 positions match TRBD1. The CDR3 sequence is 15 residues long. CDR1 is ENHRY, CDR2 SYGVKD, per germline. V was clipped by 4 bases and J by 5 bases; unmatched bases: 7. Here the CDR3 DNA reads TGTGCCATCAGTGGGGCAGGGGGATCAAATGAAAAACTGTTTTTT. Protein sequence: CAISGAGGSNEKLFF.

The V call is TRBV27, the J call TRBJ1-2; no definite D call. The V gene's germline CDR1 is MNHEY and CDR2 SMNVEV (reference sequence). The CDR3 has 13 residues. The V gene lost 5 bases and the J gene lost 4 bases, with 11 bases spanning the gap. CDR3 in amino acids: CASSLGLSYGYTF. The CDR3, as DNA: TGTGCCAGCAGTCTCGGTCTCTCCTATGGCTACACCTTC.

The gene calls are TRBV19 and TRBJ1-1; 9 bases map to TRBD1. Losses at the gene ends were 3 bases for V and 4 bases for J; bases not matched to a gene: 9. Germline loops: CDR1 LNHDA, CDR2 SQIVND (reference sequence). The CDR3 totals 16 residues. CDR3 sequence: CASSIWGQGQGTEAFF. CDR3 nucleotides: TGTGCCAGTAGTATCTGGGGACAGGGTCAGGGCACTGAAGCTTTCTTT.

This clone was counted between two and nine times. The V call is TRBV6-1, the J call TRBJ2-7; 7 positions match TRBD1. Germline V gene sequence: CDR1 MNHNS, CDR2 SASEGT. CDR3 size: 13 residues. Trimming took 2 bases from V and 4 from J; bases not matched to a gene: 2. CDR3 region: CASSETTGYEQYF. The CDR3 coding sequence is TGTGCCAGCAGTGAAACGACAGGGTACGAGCAGTACTTC.

The rearrangement uses TRBV28 and TRBJ1-2; maybe TRBD1 (6 bases). Germline V gene lookup returns CDR1 MDHEN and CDR2 SYDVKM. The V and J ends lost 7 bases and 4 bases respectively, with 13 bases between them. The CDR3 spans 13 residues. This CDR3 is CASTLEGGYGYTF. The CDR3, as DNA: TGTGCCAGCACCCTGGAAGGGGGCTATGGCTACACCTTC.

V is TRBV2 and J is TRBJ1-1; 8 nucleotides match TRBD1. This CDR3 contains 14 residues. The V gene's germline CDR1 is SNHLY and CDR2 FYNNEI. The V gene end was trimmed by 2 bases and the J gene end by 5 bases; junction bases not matched to a gene: 4. DNA for the CDR3: TGTGCCAGCAGTGAATTTACAGGGGGTACTGAAGCTTTCTTT. Amino acids: CASSEFTGGTEAFF.

The chain has TRBV11-3 and TRBJ2-7; possibly TRBD2 for D (5 bases). From germline, CDR1 is SGHNT and CDR2 YENEEA. V was shortened by 1 base and J by 5 bases, with 9 bases between the two germline ends. The CDR3 consists of 13 residues. The CDR3 region has the DNA TGTGCCAGCAGCTTAGGGGAGAACGACGAGCAGTACTTC. Residues: CASSLGENDEQYF.

Comment on this clone: This CDR3 is also generated by other DNA sequences in the sample. V usage is TRBV28 and J usage is TRBJ1-2; 7 positions match TRBD1. This CDR3 comprises 13 residues. The junction had 3 bases not matched to a gene; V was cut back by 6 bases and J by 2 bases. Germline CDR1 is MDHEN and CDR2 is SYDVKM. The CDR3 bases are TGTGCCAGCAGGCCACAGGGGAACTATGGCTACACCTTC. This sequence encodes CASRPQGNYGYTF.

The rearrangement joins TRBV7-2 to TRBJ2-5, with 11 bases identical to TRBD2. Trimming took 5 bases from V and 6 from J; bases not matched to a gene: 11. CDR3 length: 16 residues. Germline CDR1 is SGHTA and CDR2 is FQGNSA. The CDR3 bases are TGTGCCAGCAGCCCCCCTCAGACTAGCGGGGCAAAGACCCAGTACTTC. This encodes CASSPPQTSGAKTQYF.

V and J are TRBV19 and TRBJ2-1, with 9 bases aligning to TRBD2. The trim removed 6 bases at V and 5 bases at J, leaving 8 bases unmatched. Germline V gene data show CDR1 as LNHDA and CDR2 as SQIVND (reference sequence). This CDR3 is 15 amino acids long. CDR3 residues: CASRIGSSGNNEQFF. The CDR3 nucleotides are TGTGCCAGTAGGATTGGGTCTAGCGGGAACAATGAGCAGTTCTTC. The whole variable domain, filled in from reference TRBV19 and TRBJ2-1, reads DGGITQSPKYLFRKEGQNVTLSCEQNLNHDAMYWYRQDPGQGLRLIYYSQIVNDFQKGDIAEGYSVSREKKESFPLTVTSAQKNPTAFYLCASRIGSSGNNEQFFGPGTRLTVL.

The gene calls are TRBV19 and TRBJ1-2; D remains unclear. The germline CDR1 and CDR2 sequences are LNHDA and SQIVND (reference sequence). The CDR3 is made up of 14 amino acids. The V end lost 7 bases, the J end lost 7 bases, and 19 bases lay between the germline ends. The CDR3 loop reads CASKEGELTFGYTF. The DNA for the CDR3 is TGTGCCAGTAAGGAGGGAGAGCTTACATTTGGCTACACCTTC.

The rearrangement links TRBV19 to TRBJ2-5, with 7 nucleotides matching TRBD1. Germline CDR1 LNHDA, CDR2 SQIVND (reference sequence). V gave up 4 bases and J gave up 2 bases; unmatched junction bases: 4. CDR3 length: 14 amino acids. DNA of the CDR3: TGTGCCAGTAGTAGTAAGACAGGGCAAGAGACCCAGTACTTC. It codes for CASSSKTGQETQYF. The variable domain in full, with the rest retrieved from reference TRBV19 and TRBJ2-5, is DGGITQSPKYLFRKEGQNVTLSCEQNLNHDAMYWYRQDPGQGLRLIYYSQIVNDFQKGDIAEGYSVSREKKESFPLTVTSAQKNPTAFYLCASSSKTGQETQYFGPGTRLLVL.

As to this clone: The junction departs from the called germline gene at one end, perhaps through a read error. The chain is built from TRBV7-2 and TRBJ1-4; D perhaps matches TRBD1 (5 bases). Germline lookup yields CDR1 SGHTA and CDR2 FQGNSA. This CDR3 has 14 residues. The CDR3 reads CASTLRKGDEKLFF. The CDR3, as DNA: TGTGCCAGCACCTTACGTAAAGGGGATGAAAAACTGTTTTTT.

V gene TRBV12-3 or TRBV12-4 combines with J gene TRBJ2-7; a weak D match, TRBD2 (5 bases). This CDR3 region has 12 residues. Trimming took 7 bases from V and 7 from J, leaving 14 bases between them. The CDR3 spells CASTRTGREQYF. The DNA of the CDR3 is TGTGCCAGCACCCGGACGGGGAGAGAGCAGTACTTC.

The chain carries TRBV6-6 and TRBJ2-3, with D possibly matching TRBD1 (7 bases). Deletions cut 5 bases from V and 0 bases from J, with 15 bases between. CDR3 length: 16 residues. Germline-derived CDR1 and CDR2 are MNHNY and SVGAGI (reference sequence). CDR3 in amino acids: CASSAQGGSSTDTQYF. The CDR3 nucleotides read TGTGCCAGCAGTGCTCAGGGGGGATCTAGCACAGATACGCAGTATTTT.

The J gene is TRBJ1-1, the V gene TRBV20-1; possible D gene TRBD1, 6 bases. Germline CDR1 reads DFQATT; CDR2 reads SNEGSKA (reference sequence). The germline V and J ends were trimmed by 3 bases and 7 bases, with 12 bases remaining between them. This CDR3 contains 12 residues. In DNA, the CDR3 is TGCAGTGCTAGTCGTGGGGGCGTTGAAGCTTTCTTT. Translated, it gives CSASRGGVEAFF.

V gene TRBV30 combines with J gene TRBJ2-2; the match to TRBD1 covers 9 bases. Unmatched junction bases numbered 9, after V lost 4 bases and J lost 6 bases. Germline lookup yields CDR1 GTSNPN and CDR2 SVGIG (reference sequence). The CDR3 runs to 15 residues. CDR3 loop: CAWIPGTGRSGELFF. In nucleotides, the CDR3 is TGTGCCTGGATCCCCGGGACAGGGAGGTCCGGGGAGCTGTTTTTT.